The T cell receptor beta chain described here comes from a study of long-term antiretroviral therapy in people with HIV. Prior to DNA extraction, the samples held about 0.9-11 million cryopreserved PBMC. Study-wide findings and caveats: Among HIV repertoires, CDR3 length ranges were narrower than those of controls. Clonal expansions arising prior to ART prevailed in the repertoire at every time point.

Regarding this clone: Antigen: not known.

Sequencing relied on immunoSEQ assay v3.0, run at survey level. Samples were sequenced targeting about 40,000-55,000 T-cell genomes each. Clones were sequenced by immunoSEQ multiplex PCR, and TCRdb holds only the in-frame ones, with some missing. The data hold tens of thousands of clones, with 82% observed a single time. The ends lost 2 bases at V and 5 bases at J; junction bases unmatched: 7. The CDR3 contains 16 residues. Per the germline V gene, CDR1 is SNHLY and CDR2 is FYNNEI. This TCR was recovered from a man between 18 and 29 years old with HIV. The sample in question was unsorted PBMCs, obtained 0.3 years after starting antiretroviral therapy. The chain has TRBV2 and TRBJ2-2, with 8 bases identical to TRBD2. The CDR3 bases are TGTGCCAGCAGTGAATTGAGCGGGAGTCAAACCGGGGAGCTGTTTTTT. Its protein product is CASSELSGSQTGELFF.